A selection of T cell receptor beta chains follows, all from one sample in a study of shared T cell receptors in the human thymus. Assay: immunoSEQ multiplex PCR; the TCRdb copy retains only in-frame clones and omits some. The sample carries approximately 490,000 clones, roughly 74% recorded once. These data also formed part of another study, on human thymus T cells.

The material sequenced was thymocytes. Receptors originate from a boy in the first two years of life with a congenital heart defect. The CDR3 runs from the conserved cysteine through the conserved F or W. The D gene is left open where the match is weak. Clone size appears in some rows only: once, few, many, or a class for an expanded clone.

clone size: .
V gene: TRBV6-1
J gene: TRBJ2-7
D gene: .
CDR3 protein: CASSERGSSYEQYF
CDR3 DNA: TGTGCCAGCAGTGAACGGGGAAGCTCCTACGAGCAGTACTTC

clone size: .
V gene: TRBV7-9
J gene: TRBJ1-2
D gene: TRBD1
CDR3 protein: CASSLEPLGQGYGYTF
CDR3 DNA: TGTGCCAGCAGCTTAGAACCGTTAGGACAGGGCTATGGCTACACCTTC

clone size: .
V gene: TRBV19
J gene: TRBJ2-3
D gene: .
CDR3 protein: CASSLRGATDTQYF
CDR3 DNA: TGTGCCAGTAGCCTTAGAGGAGCCACAGATACGCAGTATTTT

clone size: .
V gene: TRBV27
J gene: TRBJ1-5
D gene: TRBD1
CDR3 protein: CASSSGQDHQPQHF
CDR3 DNA: TGTGCCAGCAGTTCGGGACAGGATCATCAGCCCCAGCATTTT

clone size: .
V gene: TRBV28
J gene: TRBJ1-5
D gene: .
CDR3 protein: CASSLGGLGQPQHF
CDR3 DNA: TGTGCCAGCAGTTTAGGGGGGTTAGGGCAGCCCCAGCATTTT

clone size: .
V gene: TRBV9
J gene: TRBJ2-3
D gene: .
CDR3 protein: CASSPPSGGTTDTQYF
CDR3 DNA: TGTGCCAGCAGCCCCCCGAGCGGCGGGACCACAGATACGCAGTATTTT

clone size: .
V gene: TRBV7-9
J gene: TRBJ1-4
D gene: .
CDR3 protein: CASSYVGETEKLFF
CDR3 DNA: TGTGCCAGCAGCTACGTCGGGGAGACCGAAAAACTGTTTTTT

clone size: .
V gene: TRBV28
J gene: TRBJ2-1
D gene: TRBD2
CDR3 protein: CASNSGNFNEQFF
CDR3 DNA: TGTGCCAGCAATAGCGGGAACTTCAATGAGCAGTTCTTC

clone size: .
V gene: TRBV12-5
J gene: TRBJ2-1
D gene: .
CDR3 protein: CASGFKRSSYNEQFF
CDR3 DNA: TGTGCTAGTGGGTTTAAGCGGAGCTCCTACAATGAGCAGTTCTTC

clone size: .
V gene: TRBV5-1
J gene: TRBJ2-5
D gene: TRBD2
CDR3 protein: CASSPPPGLAGGKQTQYF
CDR3 DNA: TGCGCCAGCAGCCCGCCGCCGGGACTAGCGGGAGGGAAGCAGACCCAGTACTTC

clone size: .
V gene: TRBV5-1
J gene: TRBJ1-1
D gene: .
CDR3 protein: CASSLAVTVDEAFF
CDR3 DNA: TGCGCCAGCAGCTTGGCCGTGACAGTGGATGAAGCTTTCTTT

clone size: .
V gene: TRBV2
J gene: TRBJ1-4
D gene: .
CDR3 protein: CASSLGPQPLHNEKLFF
CDR3 DNA: TGTGCCAGCAGCCTTGGGCCGCAACCTCTACATAATGAAAAACTGTTTTTT

clone size: few
V gene: TRBV28
J gene: TRBJ2-3
D gene: .
CDR3 protein: CASKCEGESADTQYF
CDR3 DNA: TGTGCCAGCAAATGCGAGGGAGAGTCCGCAGATACGCAGTATTTT

clone size: .
V gene: TRBV28
J gene: TRBJ2-1
D gene: TRBD2
CDR3 protein: CASSPIVQGTSGSGWDNEQFF
CDR3 DNA: TGTGCCAGCAGTCCCATAGTTCAGGGGACTAGCGGAAGCGGATGGGATAATGAGCAGTTCTTC

clone size: .
V gene: TRBV4-1
J gene: TRBJ2-7
D gene: .
CDR3 protein: CASSHYRDCEQYF
CDR3 DNA: TGCGCCAGCAGCCACTACAGGGATTGCGAGCAGTACTTC

clone size: few
V gene: TRBV27
J gene: TRBJ2-3
D gene: .
CDR3 protein: CASSFSSTDTQYF
CDR3 DNA: TGTGCCAGCAGTTTCTCTAGCACAGATACGCAGTATTTT

clone size: .
V gene: TRBV7-9
J gene: TRBJ2-5
D gene: .
CDR3 protein: CASSLSTRGVGETQYF
CDR3 DNA: TGTGCCAGCAGCCTGAGCACCAGGGGTGTCGGAGAGACCCAGTACTTC

clone size: few
V gene: TRBV29-1
J gene: TRBJ1-1
D gene: TRBD1
CDR3 protein: CSARPRRDSPGTNTEAFF
CDR3 DNA: TGCAGCGCCCGCCCTAGAAGGGACAGTCCGGGAACGAACACTGAAGCTTTCTTT

clone size: .
V gene: TRBV4-1
J gene: TRBJ2-7
D gene: TRBD2
CDR3 protein: CASSQRHSPLAGEPYEQYF
CDR3 DNA: TGCGCCAGCAGCCAGCGTCACTCCCCCTTAGCGGGCGAACCCTACGAGCAGTACTTC

clone size: .
V gene: TRBV4-3
J gene: TRBJ2-5
D gene: .
CDR3 protein: CASSQDYRREPQYF
CDR3 DNA: TGCGCCAGCAGCCAAGACTATAGGAGGGAGCCTCAGTACTTC

clone size: .
V gene: TRBV5-6
J gene: TRBJ2-3
D gene: .
CDR3 protein: CASSLDSGLGTDTQYF
CDR3 DNA: TGTGCCAGCAGCTTGGATTCGGGACTGGGAACAGATACGCAGTATTTT

clone size: .
V gene: TRBV5-6
J gene: TRBJ2-7
D gene: .
CDR3 protein: CASYLRAGSPYEQYF
CDR3 DNA: TGTGCCAGCTACCTTAGGGCAGGGTCCCCCTACGAGCAGTACTTC

clone size: .
V gene: TRBV5-1
J gene: TRBJ1-5
D gene: .
CDR3 protein: CASWAGGRFSNQPQHF
CDR3 DNA: TGCGCCAGCTGGGCAGGAGGGCGCTTTAGCAATCAGCCCCAGCATTTT

clone size: .
V gene: TRBV4-1
J gene: TRBJ2-2
D gene: .
CDR3 protein: CASSQEDGGGLDTGELFF
CDR3 DNA: TGCGCCAGCAGCCAAGAAGATGGTGGCGGGCTGGACACCGGGGAGCTGTTTTTT

clone size: .
V gene: TRBV9
J gene: TRBJ2-3
D gene: TRBD2
CDR3 protein: CASSVEAGGVAGTDTQYF
CDR3 DNA: TGTGCCAGCAGCGTAGAGGCGGGGGGGGTAGCCGGCACAGATACGCAGTATTTT

clone size: few
V gene: TRBV18
J gene: TRBJ2-1
D gene: .
CDR3 protein: CASSPPSGAHEQFF
CDR3 DNA: TGTGCCAGCTCACCACCATCAGGGGCCCATGAGCAGTTCTTC

clone size: .
V gene: TRBV4-3
J gene: TRBJ2-1
D gene: TRBD2
CDR3 protein: CASSNNSGVSYNEQFF
CDR3 DNA: TGCGCCAGCAGCAACAATAGCGGGGTCTCCTACAATGAGCAGTTCTTC

clone size: .
V gene: TRBV15
J gene: TRBJ1-4
D gene: .
CDR3 protein: CATSREGQSNEKLFF
CDR3 DNA: TGTGCCACCAGCAGAGAGGGGCAGAGTAATGAAAAACTGTTTTTT

clone size: .
V gene: TRBV7-9
J gene: TRBJ2-7
D gene: .
CDR3 protein: CASSSTAYEQYF
CDR3 DNA: TGTGCCAGCAGCTCGACAGCATACGAGCAGTACTTC

clone size: .
V gene: TRBV6-5
J gene: TRBJ2-7
D gene: .
CDR3 protein: CASKGGYPYEQYF
CDR3 DNA: TGTGCCAGCAAGGGCGGGTATCCCTACGAGCAGTACTTC

clone size: few
V gene: TRBV7-9
J gene: TRBJ2-5
D gene: TRBD2
CDR3 protein: CASSLVVAGGETQYF
CDR3 DNA: TGTGCCAGCAGCTTAGTGGTAGCGGGTGGGGAGACCCAGTACTTC

clone size: few
V gene: TRBV28
J gene: TRBJ2-5
D gene: .
CDR3 protein: CASRGGEQETQYF
CDR3 DNA: TGTGCCAGCAGGGGAGGAGAACAAGAGACCCAGTACTTC

clone size: .
V gene: TRBV6-5
J gene: TRBJ2-1
D gene: .
CDR3 protein: CASSLKGDNEQFF
CDR3 DNA: TGTGCCAGCAGTTTAAAAGGGGACAATGAGCAGTTCTTC

clone size: .
V gene: TRBV4-1
J gene: TRBJ2-1
D gene: .
CDR3 protein: CASSLAVNEQFF
CDR3 DNA: TGCGCCAGCAGCCTAGCGGTCAATGAGCAGTTCTTC

clone size: .
V gene: TRBV28
J gene: TRBJ2-1
D gene: TRBD1
CDR3 protein: CASSLSGQGYNEQFF
CDR3 DNA: TGTGCCAGCAGTTTATCGGGACAGGGATACAATGAGCAGTTCTTC

clone size: .
V gene: TRBV13
J gene: TRBJ2-7
D gene: .
CDR3 protein: CASSWANEQYF
CDR3 DNA: TGTGCCAGCAGCTGGGCCAACGAGCAGTACTTC

clone size: few
V gene: TRBV10-3
J gene: TRBJ1-3
D gene: .
CDR3 protein: CAISGVSSGNTIYF
CDR3 DNA: TGTGCCATATCAGGGGTTAGCTCTGGAAACACCATATATTTT

clone size: .
V gene: TRBV13
J gene: TRBJ2-1
D gene: .
CDR3 protein: CASSLGTAGPSHCNEQFF
CDR3 DNA: TGTGCCAGCAGCTTAGGGACCGCGGGGCCCTCACACTGCAATGAGCAGTTCTTC

clone size: few
V gene: TRBV29-1
J gene: TRBJ1-3
D gene: .
CDR3 protein: CSVPVGGNTIYF
CDR3 DNA: TGCAGCGTCCCAGTTGGTGGAAACACCATATATTTT

clone size: few
V gene: TRBV28
J gene: TRBJ2-7
D gene: .
CDR3 protein: CATRTDPYEQYF
CDR3 DNA: TGTGCCACCCGGACAGATCCCTACGAGCAGTACTTC

clone size: .
V gene: TRBV30
J gene: TRBJ2-1
D gene: .
CDR3 protein: CAWSSPSRGYGEQFF
CDR3 DNA: TGTGCCTGGTCCAGCCCATCGAGAGGGTACGGTGAGCAGTTCTTC

clone size: .
V gene: TRBV12-5
J gene: TRBJ2-7
D gene: .
CDR3 protein: CASGFGVAYEQYF
CDR3 DNA: TGTGCTAGTGGTTTCGGGGTAGCCTACGAGCAGTACTTC

clone size: .
V gene: TRBV5-4
J gene: TRBJ2-1
D gene: TRBD2
CDR3 protein: CASSLSSSGRTNMNNEQFF
CDR3 DNA: TGTGCCAGCAGCTTGAGCTCTAGCGGGAGGACGAATATGAACAATGAGCAGTTCTTC

clone size: .
V gene: TRBV28
J gene: TRBJ2-7
D gene: .
CDR3 protein: CASRFSSPGEQYF
CDR3 DNA: TGTGCCAGCAGATTCTCCTCACCCGGGGAGCAGTACTTC

clone size: few
V gene: TRBV28
J gene: TRBJ2-4
D gene: .
CDR3 protein: CASNDSGRLAKNIQYF
CDR3 DNA: TGTGCCAGCAACGACTCAGGGAGGTTAGCCAAAAACATTCAGTACTTC

clone size: .
V gene: TRBV5-1
J gene: TRBJ2-7
D gene: TRBD2
CDR3 protein: CASSHQAGWSRPYEQYF
CDR3 DNA: TGCGCCAGCAGCCATCAAGCGGGATGGTCCCGCCCCTACGAGCAGTACTTC

clone size: .
V gene: TRBV7-8
J gene: TRBJ2-1
D gene: TRBD2
CDR3 protein: CASSLSRTRVNEQFF
CDR3 DNA: TGTGCCAGCAGCTTATCGAGGACTAGAGTGAATGAGCAGTTCTTC

clone size: .
V gene: TRBV7-9
J gene: TRBJ1-2
D gene: TRBD1
CDR3 protein: CASSFDPRGPGYGYTF
CDR3 DNA: TGTGCCAGCAGCTTTGACCCCAGGGGGCCAGGCTATGGCTACACCTTC

clone size: few
V gene: TRBV19
J gene: TRBJ2-2
D gene: .
CDR3 protein: CASSMSSSNAGELFF
CDR3 DNA: TGTGCCAGTAGTATGTCTAGCTCAAACGCCGGGGAGCTGTTTTTT

clone size: .
V gene: TRBV19
J gene: TRBJ1-4
D gene: .
CDR3 protein: CASSIDCRTGEKLFF
CDR3 DNA: TGTGCCAGTAGTATAGATTGTCGAACAGGGGAAAAACTGTTTTTT

clone size: .
V gene: TRBV7-9
J gene: TRBJ2-7
D gene: .
CDR3 protein: CASSLGWAPVLEQYF
CDR3 DNA: TGTGCCAGCAGCTTAGGGTGGGCGCCAGTCCTCGAGCAGTACTTC